One TCR beta chain is described in this entry. This specimen belongs to a study of blood T cell repertoires in COVID-19. The repertoire was sequenced with immunoSEQ multiplex PCR; TCRdb's copy has only in-frame clones and lacks some. The sample lists hundreds of thousands of clones; 87% were seen once. Germline lookup yields CDR1 SEHNR and CDR2 FQNEAQ (reference sequence). With 5 bases clipped from V and 3 bases from J, the junction kept 14 bases outside the gene matches. CDR3 length: 18 residues. Sequenced material: peripheral blood. This TCR came from a woman aged 40 to 55 who had recovered from COVID-19. The chain combines TRBV7-9 with TRBJ1-4; 8 bases align to TRBD1. This chain's CDR3 is CASSPEDRGSWANEKLFF. The CDR3 DNA reads TGTGCCAGCAGCCCCGAAGACAGGGGCAGCTGGGCTAATGAAAAACTGTTTTTT.